In this sample, the clone carrying this TCR beta chain turned up once. The antigen is undetermined. The treatment denotes: roughly nine-day PBMC culture with coronavirus spike peptide pools or control peptides (ViraFEST assay). Unexposed donor CD4+ T cells predated the COVID-19 pandemic, collected 2011-2018. The data originate from a study of vaccination and CD4 T cells after COVID-19. Study background: Cells were stimulated with overlapping spike peptide pools from SARS-CoV-2, HCoV-NL63, HCoV-OC43 and HCoV-229E. Notes on the study in general: For convalescent patients, 304 of the 307 vaccine-specific clones analyzed were classified as spike mono-reactive. Researchers report that a median approximately 90% of reactive clones in convalescent patients surfaced only post-vaccination.

The Oncomine TCR Beta short-read assay sequenced DNA from cultured CD4+ T cells. The authors extracted genomic DNA from cultured CD4+ T cells. A single record per CDR3 protein comes from TCRdb applying MiXCR to the PCR reads. The sample holds 8,000 to 9,500 distinct CDR3 sequences, 45% seen once. The CDR3 is 15 amino acids. The trim removed 2 bases at V and 2 bases at J, leaving 5 bases unmatched. Germline V gives CDR1 SGHRS, CDR2 YFSETQ. The sample comprised CD4+ T cells from blood, cultured in vitro. The source of this sequence is a human donor in good health. The chain uses TRBV5-1 and TRBJ2-7; 9 bases agree with TRBD2. The CDR3 spells CASSLGGGRAYEQYF. The CDR3, as DNA: TGCGCCAGCAGCTTAGGGGGCGGGAGGGCCTACGAGCAGTACTTC.